The 5 T cell receptor beta chains presented below share a single source sample, sequenced in a study of T cell changes during pregnancy in multiple sclerosis. Sequenced by immunoSEQ multiplex PCR; TCRdb stores in-frame clones only, minus some. The data hold 37,000 or so clones, with around 91% observed a single time. Here the sequenced sample was CD4+ T cells from peripheral blood mononuclear cells, taken in the second trimester of pregnancy. All receptors derive from a female donor in good health, enrolled as a control in a pregnancy study.

The J gene is TRBJ2-3, the V gene TRBV29-1, with 9 bases that match TRBD2. Germline CDR1 and CDR2: SQVTM and ANQGSEA. The CDR3 sequence is 16 residues long. V trimming: 0 bases; J trimming: 4 bases; junction bases outside the gene matches: 8. CDR3 in DNA: TGCAGCGTTGAAGATGGGCGGGGGGGCCTAGCAGATACGCAGTATTTT. Translating it yields CSVEDGRGGLADTQYF.

V and J are TRBV6-6 and TRBJ1-2; TRBD1 agrees at 7 bases. The CDR3 extends over 13 amino acids. Germline assignment: CDR1 MNHNY and CDR2 SVGAGI (reference sequence). The ends lost 6 bases at V and 3 bases at J; junction bases unmatched: 4. CDR3 coding DNA: TGTGCCAGCAGGACAGGGCTGGACTATGGCTACACCTTC. Encoded protein: CASRTGLDYGYTF.

This clone was recorded only once. The CDR3 region is CASSQDRAGRETQYF. CDR3 coding DNA: TGTGCCAGCAGTCAGGACAGGGCAGGAAGAGAGACCCAGTACTTC. The chain combines TRBV2 with TRBJ2-5; 8 nucleotides match TRBD1. This CDR3 comprises 15 residues. Germline V gives CDR1 SNHLY, CDR2 FYNNEI. With V trimmed by 5 bases and J by 4 bases, 9 bases remained unmatched.

A remark on this clone: The sample contains more than one DNA sequence encoding this CDR3. This chain links TRBV7-9 with TRBJ2-1; no clear D gene. Germline CDR1 SEHNR, CDR2 FQNEAQ (reference sequence). Trimming stripped 5 bases from V and 0 bases from J, with 11 bases between. CDR3 length equals 15 residues. This chain's CDR3 is CASSQSESSYNEQFF. The CDR3 DNA reads TGTGCCAGCAGCCAATCGGAGAGCTCCTACAATGAGCAGTTCTTC.

This chain connects TRBV7-3 to TRBJ2-1, with 9 nucleotides matching TRBD1. Trimming cost V 6 bases and J 1 base; bases outside gene matches: 4. The germline V gene encodes CDR1 SGHTA and CDR2 FQGTGA. CDR3 length: 15 residues. The CDR3 nucleotides are TGTGCCAGCAGTCCGGACAGGGGATCCTACAATGAGCAGTTCTTC. Encoded protein: CASSPDRGSYNEQFF.